This T cell receptor (beta chain) came from a study of monozygotic twins with inflammatory bowel disease (dated by TCRdb to between 2019 and 2020). Regarding the complete study: The complete study included approximately 30 monozygotic twin pairs: 19 IBD-discordant Danish pairs and nine German pairs, of which four were IBD-concordant and five were IBD-discordant. The search for disease-associated traits relied mainly on comparing, within discordant pairs, IBD patients with their genetically identical healthy co-twins. Each individual had, on average, about 151 000 unique TCRalpha sequences and 181 000 unique TCRbeta sequences available for analysis. Points the paper makes about the study in general: Measured by the inverse Simpson index, TCRbeta repertoire diversity was lower in IBD patients than in their healthy co-twins. Because patients received different immunosuppressive treatments, the repertoires may have picked up extra background noise and variability between individuals. Different T cell subtypes could not be distinguished in the analysis. Repertoire similarity did not differ between concordant and discordant twins, possibly due to limited statistical power. Fewer clonotypes were shared with other individuals by IBD patients than by healthy twins, most markedly in patients showing signs of disease activity. No single strong signal or clonotype linked to IBD turned up in the results, so the idea that one exists was not supported.

The library came from 5' RACE. Each TCR library was prepared from about 3,400 ng of total RNA. For each sample, cDNA synthesis was carried out in eight separate reactions using SMARTScribe reverse transcriptase. During cDNA synthesis, unique molecular identifiers containing a 6-nucleotide sample barcode were introduced by template switching. Amplification of TCRalpha and TCRbeta cDNA involved two nested PCRs of 16 and 9 cycles, and each PCR was followed by bead purification. Before amplification, the cDNA was treated with uracil DNA-glycosylase and purified using the QIAquick PCR purification kit. In the second PCR, Illumina TruSeq-compatible adapters and sample-specific barcodes were added. TapeStation and Qubit were used to check library quality and concentration, and around 4.7 ng of each library was pooled. Sequencing of the pooled libraries was done on an Illumina HiSeq2500 single-index Rapid Run using custom sequencing primers and 2 x 100 bp reads. The study's processing was this. MiGEC version 1.2.6 was used for UMI-based consensus assembly to correct PCR and sequencing errors. MiXCR version 2.1.1 was used for V(D)J alignment, clonotype assembly and CDR3 extraction. Normalisation of gene usage, clonotype sharing and MAIT/NKT TCR abundance was achieved by analysing the top 1000, 10 000 and 20 000 clonotypes per sample. After downsampling to 27 000 UMIs, diversity was calculated as the inverse Simpson index using the vegan R package. Statistical testing used paired Mann-Whitney U tests on the discordant twin pairs and applied Benjamini-Hochberg correction for multiple testing. Following TCRdb reprocessing, every CDR3 protein sequence forms one entry, and DNA is not provided. The V and J calls here are based on TCRdb, not the publication. The sample table on file contains 140,000 to 150,000 distinct CDR3 sequences. Together, the top ten hold 0.95% to 1.5% of the sample.

From each donor, a roughly 2.5 ml peripheral blood sample was collected into PAXgene tubes and stored at -80 degrees C. Without T cell sorting, total RNA was isolated from whole blood using the PAXgene blood miRNA kit on an automated QIAcube. Peripheral blood from monozygotic twin pairs, either concordant or discordant for inflammatory bowel disease, underwent deep TCRalpha and TCRbeta repertoire profiling that used unique molecular barcoding. Smoking habits were recorded for all twin pairs, and individuals were classified as current, former or never smokers. Including the terminal cysteine and phenylalanine, the CDR3 comprises 16 residues. No DNA was logged. Per the germline V gene, SQVTM is the CDR1 and ANQGSEA is the CDR2. A note on this clonotype: Its cognate antigen has yet to be identified.

The V and J segments used are TRBV29-1 and TRBJ2-3; TCRdb returns TRBD2, unconfirmable since there is no DNA. The TCR originated in a human donor with ulcerative colitis or Crohn's disease, or a healthy co-twin of an affected twin (not recorded which). Material: blood. The CDR3 amino acid sequence is: CSVSTPGLAGVNTQYF.